Listed below are T cell receptor beta chains from one sample, sequenced in a study of T cell changes during pregnancy in multiple sclerosis. Measured with immunoSEQ multiplex PCR; TCRdb has only the in-frame clones, and not every one. Of tens of thousands of clones in the sample, approximately 91% were seen once. This specimen consisted of peripheral blood, obtained in the first trimester of pregnancy. Every receptor here comes from a female donor with multiple sclerosis, enrolled in a pregnancy study. CDR3s leave out the opening cysteine and the closing phenylalanine or tryptophan.

CDR3 protein	V gene
ASSPVGGSQPQH	TRBV18
ASSLVAGGQPQH	TRBV5-6
AISESAGTDTQY	TRBV10-3
ASSQIPPNTGELF	TRBV27
ASSLGPLWNTEAF	TRBV7-2
ASSLTGQGGEQY	TRBV27
ASSSPPGQGGPGGELF	TRBV5-4
ASSPTTSGRAYEQF	TRBV5-4
ASSLLFRNEQF	TRBV27
ASSPTRAGGYGYT	TRBV18
ASPSPGWSYGYT	TRBV25-1
ASRGPGANVLT	TRBV6-5
ASSPGPQRGSYNEQF	TRBV19
ASSLVGLPPYEQY	TRBV5-1
ASSQVRSEAKETQY	TRBV4-2